This T cell receptor beta chain was identified during a study of tumor and adjacent non-tumor tissue in lung cancer. Findings and limits, study-wide: Tumor TCR diversity, when higher, was linked to shorter survival.

V lost 3 bases to trimming and J lost 5 bases; unmatched junction nucleotides: 5. This CDR3 is built from 15 residues. Per the germline V gene, CDR1 is LNHDA and CDR2 is SQIVND (reference sequence). The template was RNA from unsorted bulk tissue. TCRbeta libraries were built with three rounds of nested PCR, modified from ARM-PCR. In TCRdb, the multiplex PCR reads were re-called with MiXCR into one record per CDR3 protein. The sample records 100,000 to 120,000 distinct CDR3 sequences, about 87% being singletons. This clonotype has only one observation. Antigen specificity is unknown. The receptor comes from a man between 70 and 80 years old with non-small cell lung cancer. The sample comprised lung tumor tissue. The J gene is TRBJ2-2, the V gene TRBV19, with 8 nucleotides matching TRBD2. Written as DNA, the CDR3 is TGTGCCAGTAGTATGGGACTAGAGAGGACCGGGGAGCTGTTTTTT. Its translation is CASSMGLERTGELFF.